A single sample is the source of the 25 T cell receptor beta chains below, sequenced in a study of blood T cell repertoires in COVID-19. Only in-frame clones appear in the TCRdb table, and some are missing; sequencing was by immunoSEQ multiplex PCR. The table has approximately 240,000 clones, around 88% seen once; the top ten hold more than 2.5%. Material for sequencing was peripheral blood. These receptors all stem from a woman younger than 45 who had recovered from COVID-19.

The CDR3 nucleotides read TGCGCCAGCAGCTTGAACAGGGTCAATGAAGTAGATACGCAGTATTTT. It codes for CASSLNRVNEVDTQYF. The chain is built from TRBV5-1 and TRBJ2-3; D might be TRBD1 (6 bases). The germline V gene encodes CDR1 SGHRS and CDR2 YFSETQ. CDR3 length equals 16 residues. The V end lost 1 base, the J end lost 5 bases, and 17 bases lay between the germline ends. Filled out from reference TRBV5-1 and TRBJ2-3, the complete variable domain reads KAGVTQTPRYLIKTRGQQVTLSCSPISGHRSVSWYQQTPGQGLQFLFEYFSETQRNKGNFPGRFSGRQFSNSRSEMNVSTLELGDSALYLCASSLNRVNEVDTQYFGPGTRLTVL.

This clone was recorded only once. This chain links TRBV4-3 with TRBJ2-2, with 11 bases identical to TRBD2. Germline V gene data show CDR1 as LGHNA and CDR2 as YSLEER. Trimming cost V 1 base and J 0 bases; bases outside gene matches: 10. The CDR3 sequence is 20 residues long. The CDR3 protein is CASSQVIWGSGGANTGELFF. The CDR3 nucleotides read TGCGCCAGCAGCCAAGTCATATGGGGTAGCGGGGGGGCGAACACCGGGGAGCTGTTTTTT.

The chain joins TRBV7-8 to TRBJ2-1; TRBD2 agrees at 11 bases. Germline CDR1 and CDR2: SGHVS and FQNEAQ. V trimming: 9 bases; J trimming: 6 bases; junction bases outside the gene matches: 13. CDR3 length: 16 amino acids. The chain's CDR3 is CASSVAGGPLGNEQFF. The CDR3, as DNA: TGTGCCAGTTCCGTAGCGGGGGGGCCCCTAGGCAATGAGCAGTTCTTC. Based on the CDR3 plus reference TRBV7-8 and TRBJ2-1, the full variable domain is GAGVSQSPRYKVAKRGQDVALRCDPISGHVSLFWYQQALGQGPEFLTYFQNEAQLDKSGLPSDRFFAERPEGSVSTLKIQRTQQEDSAVYLCASSVAGGPLGNEQFFGPGTRLTVL.

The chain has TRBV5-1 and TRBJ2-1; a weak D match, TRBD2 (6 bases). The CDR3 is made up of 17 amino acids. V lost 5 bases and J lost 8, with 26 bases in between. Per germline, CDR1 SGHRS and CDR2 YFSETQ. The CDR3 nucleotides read TGCGCCAGCAGTTTAGCGGTGGGGGTCAACTTAGGGCATGAGCAGTTCTTC. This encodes CASSLAVGVNLGHEQFF. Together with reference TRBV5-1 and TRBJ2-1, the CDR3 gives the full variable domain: KAGVTQTPRYLIKTRGQQVTLSCSPISGHRSVSWYQQTPGQGLQFLFEYFSETQRNKGNFPGRFSGRQFSNSRSEMNVSTLELGDSALYLCASSLAVGVNLGHEQFFGPGTRLTVL.

The CDR3 DNA reads TGTGCCAGCAGCGTAGCTAGGGAGGGGGGCACCGGGGAGCTGTTTTTT. Translation: CASSVAREGGTGELFF. This chain connects TRBV9 to TRBJ2-2; weak D call: TRBD2 (7 bases). This CDR3 comprises 16 residues. Trimming removed 0 bases from V and 4 bases from J, with 13 bases in between. Germline V lookup: CDR1 SGDLS, CDR2 YYNGEE.

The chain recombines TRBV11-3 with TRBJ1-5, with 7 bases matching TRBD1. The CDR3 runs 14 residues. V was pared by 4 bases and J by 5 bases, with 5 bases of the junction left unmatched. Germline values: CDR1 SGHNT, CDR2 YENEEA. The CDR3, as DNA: TGTGCCAGCAGCTCCCAAACAGGGGATCAGCCCCAGCATTTT. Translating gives CASSSQTGDQPQHF.

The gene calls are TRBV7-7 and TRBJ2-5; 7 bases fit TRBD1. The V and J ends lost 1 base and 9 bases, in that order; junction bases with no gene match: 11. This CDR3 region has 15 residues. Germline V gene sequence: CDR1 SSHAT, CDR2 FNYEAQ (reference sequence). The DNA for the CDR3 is TGTGCCAGCAGCTTAGGTCTTGGGACAGAATTCCCCCAGTACTTC. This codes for CASSLGLGTEFPQYF.

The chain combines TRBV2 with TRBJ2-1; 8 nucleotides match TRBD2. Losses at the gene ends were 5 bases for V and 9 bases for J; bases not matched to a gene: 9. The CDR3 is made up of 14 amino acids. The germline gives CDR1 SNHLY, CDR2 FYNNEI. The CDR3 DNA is TGTGCCAGCAGTACAAGCGGGGGCAGGAGTGAGCAGTTCTTC. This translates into CASSTSGGRSEQFF.

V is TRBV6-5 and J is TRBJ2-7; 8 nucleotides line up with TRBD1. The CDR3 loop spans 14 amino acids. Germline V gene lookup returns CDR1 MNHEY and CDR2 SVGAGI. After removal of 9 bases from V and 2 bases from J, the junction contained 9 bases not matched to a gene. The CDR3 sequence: CASKPGQAPYEQYF. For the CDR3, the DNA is TGTGCCAGTAAACCGGGACAGGCACCCTACGAGCAGTACTTC.

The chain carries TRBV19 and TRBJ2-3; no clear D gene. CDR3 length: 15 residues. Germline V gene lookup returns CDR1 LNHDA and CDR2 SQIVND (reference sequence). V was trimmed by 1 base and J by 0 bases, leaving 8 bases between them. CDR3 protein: CASSIGLTSTDTQYF. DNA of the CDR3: TGTGCCAGTAGTATAGGACTTACTAGCACAGATACGCAGTATTTT. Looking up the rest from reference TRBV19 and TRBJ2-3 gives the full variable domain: DGGITQSPKYLFRKEGQNVTLSCEQNLNHDAMYWYRQDPGQGLRLIYYSQIVNDFQKGDIAEGYSVSREKKESFPLTVTSAQKNPTAFYLCASSIGLTSTDTQYFGPGTRLTVL.

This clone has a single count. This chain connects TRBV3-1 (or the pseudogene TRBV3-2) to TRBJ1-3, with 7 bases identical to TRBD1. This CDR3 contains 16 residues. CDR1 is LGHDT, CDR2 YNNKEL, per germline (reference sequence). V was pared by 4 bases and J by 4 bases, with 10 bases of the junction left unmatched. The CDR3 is CASSPKGQVGGNTIYF. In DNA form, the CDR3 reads TGTGCCAGCAGCCCAAAAGGACAGGTGGGAGGAAACACCATATATTTT.

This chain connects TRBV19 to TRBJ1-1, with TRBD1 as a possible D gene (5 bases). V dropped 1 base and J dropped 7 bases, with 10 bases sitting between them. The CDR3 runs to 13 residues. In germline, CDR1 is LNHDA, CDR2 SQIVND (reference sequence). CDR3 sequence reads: CASSIGSGNEAFF. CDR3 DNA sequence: TGTGCCAGTAGTATAGGATCAGGGAATGAAGCTTTCTTT.

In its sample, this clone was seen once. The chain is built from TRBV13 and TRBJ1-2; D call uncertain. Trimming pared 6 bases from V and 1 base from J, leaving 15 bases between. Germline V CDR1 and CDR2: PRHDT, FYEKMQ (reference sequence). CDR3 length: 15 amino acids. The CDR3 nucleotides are TGTGCCAGCAGTCGGGAGACACTTTATAACTATGGCTACACCTTC. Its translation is CASSRETLYNYGYTF.

This CDR3 reads CATSRSDRVAYGYTF. The CDR3 DNA is TGTGCCACCAGCAGGTCTGACAGGGTGGCCTATGGCTACACCTTC. The rearrangement uses TRBV15 and TRBJ1-2; TRBD1 matches at 7 bases. CDR3 length equals 15 residues. Germline CDR1 LNHNV, CDR2 YYDKDF (reference sequence). The ends lost 3 bases at V and 4 bases at J; junction bases unmatched: 8.

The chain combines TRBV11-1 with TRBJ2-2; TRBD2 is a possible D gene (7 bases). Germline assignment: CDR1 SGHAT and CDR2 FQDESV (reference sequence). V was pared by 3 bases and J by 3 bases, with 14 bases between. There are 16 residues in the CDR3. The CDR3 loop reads CASSFWAGAYTGELFF. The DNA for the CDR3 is TGTGCCAGCAGCTTCTGGGCGGGGGCGTACACCGGGGAGCTGTTTTTT.

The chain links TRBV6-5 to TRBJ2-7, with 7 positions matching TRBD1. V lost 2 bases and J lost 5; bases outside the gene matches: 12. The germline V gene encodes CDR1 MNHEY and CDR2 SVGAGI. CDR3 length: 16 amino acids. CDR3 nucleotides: TGTGCCAGCAGTTACGATCATAGCAGGGGGTACGACGAGCAGTACTTC. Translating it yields CASSYDHSRGYDEQYF.

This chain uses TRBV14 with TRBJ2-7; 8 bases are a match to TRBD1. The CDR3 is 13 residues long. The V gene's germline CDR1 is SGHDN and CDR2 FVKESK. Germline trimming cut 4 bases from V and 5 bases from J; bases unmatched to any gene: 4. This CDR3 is CASSPQQGDEQYF. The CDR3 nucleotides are TGTGCCAGCAGCCCACAACAGGGGGACGAGCAGTACTTC.

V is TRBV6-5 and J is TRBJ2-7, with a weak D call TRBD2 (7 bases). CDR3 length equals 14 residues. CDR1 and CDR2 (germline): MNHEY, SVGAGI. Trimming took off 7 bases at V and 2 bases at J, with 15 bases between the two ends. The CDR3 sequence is CASTHRGATYEQYF. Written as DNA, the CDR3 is TGTGCCAGCACCCATCGGGGGGCCACCTACGAGCAGTACTTC.

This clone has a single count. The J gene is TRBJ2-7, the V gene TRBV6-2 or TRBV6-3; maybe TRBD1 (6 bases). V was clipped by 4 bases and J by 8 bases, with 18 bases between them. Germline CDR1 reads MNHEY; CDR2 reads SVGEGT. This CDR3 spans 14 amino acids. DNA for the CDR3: TGTGCCAGCAGTTCACAGGGTTTGGTCGGCAAGCAGTACTTC. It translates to CASSSQGLVGKQYF.

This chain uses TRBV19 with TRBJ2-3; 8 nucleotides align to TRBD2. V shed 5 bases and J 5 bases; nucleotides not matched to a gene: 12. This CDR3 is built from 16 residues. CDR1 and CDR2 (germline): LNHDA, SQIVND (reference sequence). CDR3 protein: CASSSAGTRVEDTQYF. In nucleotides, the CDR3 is TGTGCCAGTAGTTCCGCCGGGACTAGAGTAGAAGATACGCAGTATTTT.

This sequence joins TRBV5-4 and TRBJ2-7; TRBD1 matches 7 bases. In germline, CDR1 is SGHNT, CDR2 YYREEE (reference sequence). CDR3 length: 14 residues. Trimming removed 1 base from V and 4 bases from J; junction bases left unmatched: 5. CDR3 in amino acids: CASSLQGVKYEQYF. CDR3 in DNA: TGTGCCAGCAGCTTGCAGGGGGTGAAGTACGAGCAGTACTTC.

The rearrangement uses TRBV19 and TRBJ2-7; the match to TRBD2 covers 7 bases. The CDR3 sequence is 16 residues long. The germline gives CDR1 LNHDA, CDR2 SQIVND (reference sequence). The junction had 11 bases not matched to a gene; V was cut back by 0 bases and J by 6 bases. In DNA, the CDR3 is TGTGCCAGTAGTATAGACGGGACTAACTATGTGGGCGAGCAGTACTTC. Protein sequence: CASSIDGTNYVGEQYF.

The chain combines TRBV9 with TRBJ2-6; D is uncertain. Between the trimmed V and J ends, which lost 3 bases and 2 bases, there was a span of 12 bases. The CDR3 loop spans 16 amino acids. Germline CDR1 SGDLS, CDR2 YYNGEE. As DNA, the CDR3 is TGTGCCAGCAGCGGAGGATTTAGACCTGGGGCCAACGTCCTGACTTTC. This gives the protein CASSGGFRPGANVLTF.

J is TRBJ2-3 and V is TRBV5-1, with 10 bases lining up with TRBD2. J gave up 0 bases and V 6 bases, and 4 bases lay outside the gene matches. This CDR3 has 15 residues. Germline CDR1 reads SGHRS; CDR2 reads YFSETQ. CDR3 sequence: CASTQRGGSTDTQYF. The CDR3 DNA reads TGCGCCAGCACCCAGCGGGGGGGTAGCACAGATACGCAGTATTTT.

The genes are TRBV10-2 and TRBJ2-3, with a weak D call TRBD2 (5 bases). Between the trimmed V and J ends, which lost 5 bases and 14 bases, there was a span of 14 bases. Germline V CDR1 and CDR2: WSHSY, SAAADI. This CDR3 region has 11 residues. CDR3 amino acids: CASSLGRVWYF. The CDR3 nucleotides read TGCGCCAGCAGTCTAGGGCGGGTATGGTATTTT.